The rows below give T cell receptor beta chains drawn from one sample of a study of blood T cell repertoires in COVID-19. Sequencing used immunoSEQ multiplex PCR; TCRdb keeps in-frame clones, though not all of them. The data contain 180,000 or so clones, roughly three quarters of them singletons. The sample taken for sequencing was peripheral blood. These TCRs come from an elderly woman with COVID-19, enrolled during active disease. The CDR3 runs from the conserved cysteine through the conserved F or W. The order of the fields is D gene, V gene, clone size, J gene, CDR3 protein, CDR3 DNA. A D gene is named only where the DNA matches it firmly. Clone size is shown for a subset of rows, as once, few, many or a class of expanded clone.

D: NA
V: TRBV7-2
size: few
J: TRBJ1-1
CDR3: CASSTHRETEAFF
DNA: TGTGCCAGCAGCACCCACAGGGAAACTGAAGCTTTCTTT

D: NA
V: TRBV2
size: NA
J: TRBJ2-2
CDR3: CASSEVESGTGELFF
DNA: TGTGCCAGCAGTGAAGTAGAGTCGGGCACCGGGGAGCTGTTTTTT

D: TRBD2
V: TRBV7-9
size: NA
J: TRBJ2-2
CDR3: CASSPLSSGGLGELFF
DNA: TGTGCCAGCAGCCCCCTCTCTAGCGGGGGGCTCGGGGAGCTGTTTTTT

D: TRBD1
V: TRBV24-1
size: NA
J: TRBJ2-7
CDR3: CATSDLRTGGPYEQYF
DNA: TGTGCCACCAGTGACCTGAGGACAGGGGGCCCGTACGAGCAGTACTTC

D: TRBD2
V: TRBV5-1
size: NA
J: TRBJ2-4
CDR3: CASSLGTTGSGSGNIQYF
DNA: TGCGCCAGCAGCTTGGGGACTACGGGCAGCGGGAGCGGAAACATTCAGTACTTC

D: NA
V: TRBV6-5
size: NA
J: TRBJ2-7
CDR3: CASSDPTRSYHEQYF
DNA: TGTGCCAGCAGCGACCCGACAAGGTCTTACCACGAGCAGTACTTC

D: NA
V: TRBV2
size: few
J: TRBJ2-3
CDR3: CASSRDLLDTQYF
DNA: TGTGCCAGCAGCCGGGACTTGTTAGATACGCAGTATTTT

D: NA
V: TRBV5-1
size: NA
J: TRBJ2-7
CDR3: CASSLEGWSSYEQYF
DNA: TGCGCCAGCAGCTTGGAGGGGTGGAGCTCCTACGAGCAGTACTTC

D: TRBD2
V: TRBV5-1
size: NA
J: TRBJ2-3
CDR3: CASQLAGDTQYF
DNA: TGCGCCAGTCAGCTAGCGGGAGATACGCAGTATTTT

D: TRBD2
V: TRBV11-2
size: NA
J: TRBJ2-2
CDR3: CASSSERENGELFF
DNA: TGTGCCAGCAGCTCGGAGCGGGAGAACGGGGAGCTGTTTTTT

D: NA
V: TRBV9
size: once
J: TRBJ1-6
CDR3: CASSVGGQGSSPLHF
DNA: TGTGCCAGCAGCGTCGGGGGGCAGGGGAGCTCACCCCTCCACTTT

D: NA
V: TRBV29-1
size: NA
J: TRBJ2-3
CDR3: CSVEDPPFGGAISSTDTQYF
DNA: TGCAGCGTTGAAGATCCTCCGTTCGGGGGAGCCATTTCTAGCACAGATACGCAGTATTTT

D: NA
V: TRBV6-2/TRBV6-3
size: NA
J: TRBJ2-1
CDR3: CASSYRRPSPWKQFF
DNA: TGTGCCAGCAGTTACCGGCGGCCTAGCCCCTGGAAGCAGTTCTTC

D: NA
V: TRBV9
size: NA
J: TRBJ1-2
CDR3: CASSVGGHNYGYTF
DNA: TGTGCCAGCAGCGTAGGAGGGCACAACTATGGCTACACCTTC

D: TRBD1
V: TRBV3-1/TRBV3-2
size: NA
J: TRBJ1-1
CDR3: CASSYGQGSTEAFF
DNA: TGTGCCAGCAGCTACGGACAGGGGAGCACTGAAGCTTTCTTT

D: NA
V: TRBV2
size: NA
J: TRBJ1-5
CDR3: CASSVRGAQHF
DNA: TGTGCCAGCAGTGTTCGGGGGGCCCAGCATTTT

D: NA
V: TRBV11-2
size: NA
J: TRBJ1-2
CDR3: CASSLNSGYGYTF
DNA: TGTGCCAGCAGCTTAAACAGCGGCTATGGCTACACCTTC

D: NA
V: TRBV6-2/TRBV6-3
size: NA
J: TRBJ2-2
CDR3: CASSYSIRDKAGELFF
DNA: TGTGCCAGCAGTTACTCGATTCGGGACAAAGCCGGGGAGCTGTTTTTT

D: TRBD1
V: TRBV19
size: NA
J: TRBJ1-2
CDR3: CASTLDRENYGYTF
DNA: TGTGCCAGTACCCTAGACAGGGAAAACTATGGCTACACCTTC

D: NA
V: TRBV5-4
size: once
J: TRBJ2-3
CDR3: CASSSDYGVLTDTQYF
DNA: TGTGCCAGCAGCTCCGACTACGGAGTTCTCACAGATACGCAGTATTTT

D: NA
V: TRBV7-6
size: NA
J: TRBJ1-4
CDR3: CASSPLVGVGTNEKLFF
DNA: TGTGCCAGCAGCCCGTTAGTCGGGGTGGGGACTAATGAAAAACTGTTTTTT

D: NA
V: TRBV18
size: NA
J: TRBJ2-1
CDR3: CASSLEVAGLRNEQFF
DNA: TGTGCCAGCTCACTAGAGGTGGCAGGGCTGAGAAATGAGCAGTTCTTC

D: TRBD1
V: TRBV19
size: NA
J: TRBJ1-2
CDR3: CASSIRQGGNYGYTF
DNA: TGTGCCAGTAGTATAAGACAGGGGGGCAACTATGGCTACACCTTC

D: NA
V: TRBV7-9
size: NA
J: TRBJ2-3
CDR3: CASWGLAKGSTDTQYF
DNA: TGTGCCAGCTGGGGGCTAGCCAAGGGGTCCACAGATACGCAGTATTTT

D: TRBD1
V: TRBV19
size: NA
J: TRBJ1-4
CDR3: CASSSPTGDEKLFF
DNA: TGTGCCAGTAGTAGCCCCACAGGGGACGAAAAACTGTTTTTT

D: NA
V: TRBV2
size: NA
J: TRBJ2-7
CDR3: CASRGEGYEQYF
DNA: TGTGCCAGCCGCGGCGAAGGTTACGAGCAGTACTTC

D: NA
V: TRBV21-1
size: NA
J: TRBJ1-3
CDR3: CASRLRLTGTGNTIYF
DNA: TGTGCCAGCAGGCTACGATTGACAGGGACTGGAAACACCATATATTTT

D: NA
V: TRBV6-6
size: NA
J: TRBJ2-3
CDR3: CASRDSRVTDTQYF
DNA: TGTGCCAGCAGGGACAGTAGGGTTACAGATACGCAGTATTTT

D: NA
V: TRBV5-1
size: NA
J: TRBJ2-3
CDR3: CASSLAGSTDTQYF
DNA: TGCGCCAGCAGCTTGGCAGGGAGCACAGATACGCAGTATTTT

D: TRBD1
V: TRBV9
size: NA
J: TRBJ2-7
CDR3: CASSVGGQGPGEQYF
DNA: TGTGCCAGCAGCGTAGGTGGACAGGGGCCGGGGGAGCAGTACTTC

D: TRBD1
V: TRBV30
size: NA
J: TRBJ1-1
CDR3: CAWSAGTGGGGTEAFF
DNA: TGTGCCTGGAGTGCCGGGACAGGGGGCGGAGGAACTGAAGCTTTCTTT

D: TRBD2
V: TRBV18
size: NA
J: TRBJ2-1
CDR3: CASSPGLAGVAAYNEQFF
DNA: TGTGCCAGCTCACCCGGACTAGCGGGAGTGGCCGCCTACAATGAGCAGTTCTTC

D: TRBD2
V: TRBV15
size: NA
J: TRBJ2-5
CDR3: CATSQLYHWTSPSETQYF
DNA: TGTGCCACCAGCCAACTATATCACTGGACTAGCCCGAGCGAGACCCAGTACTTC

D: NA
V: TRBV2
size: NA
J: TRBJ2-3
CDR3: CASSDRRADTQYF
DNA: TGTGCCAGCAGTGATCGGAGGGCAGATACGCAGTATTTT

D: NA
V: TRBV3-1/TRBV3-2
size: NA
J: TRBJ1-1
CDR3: CASSQVRVGKAFF
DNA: TGTGCCAGCAGCCAAGTGAGGGTCGGGAAAGCTTTCTTT

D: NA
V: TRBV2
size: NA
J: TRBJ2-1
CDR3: CASSGPSGRGEQFF
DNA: TGTGCCAGCAGTGGCCCCTCCGGACGGGGTGAGCAGTTCTTC

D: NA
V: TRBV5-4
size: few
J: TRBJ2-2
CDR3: CASSFQGHTGELFF
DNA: TGTGCCAGCAGCTTTCAGGGGCACACCGGGGAGCTGTTTTTT

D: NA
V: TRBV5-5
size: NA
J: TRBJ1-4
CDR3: CASSFQGWAQDLEKLFF
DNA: TGTGCCAGCAGCTTTCAGGGGTGGGCCCAGGACTTGGAAAAACTGTTTTTT

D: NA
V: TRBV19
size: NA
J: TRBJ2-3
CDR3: CASSTPGLANTQYF
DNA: TGTGCCAGTAGTACTCCGGGACTTGCCAATACGCAGTATTTT

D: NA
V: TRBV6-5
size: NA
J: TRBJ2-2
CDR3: CASSYEAPNTGELFF
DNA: TGTGCCAGCAGTTATGAGGCCCCGAACACCGGGGAGCTGTTTTTT